The 17 T cell receptor beta chains below were found in one sample sequenced in a study of glioma-infiltrating T cells. TCR alpha and beta CDR3 regions were amplified from RNA using iRepertoire nested multiplex PCR. Using its own MiXCR run on the multiplex PCR reads, TCRdb lists one record per CDR3 protein. The sample yields about 140,000 distinct CDR3 sequences, around 42% seen once. Sequencing was performed on glioma tissue, nonneoplastic brain tissue, or PBMCs (not recorded which). The source is a human donor with low-grade glioma or glioblastoma, undergoing nonglioma brain surgery, or in good health (not recorded which).

In its sample, this clonotype was seen a few times. This sequence joins TRBV4-2 and TRBJ1-1; no reliable D call. Trimming stripped 3 bases from V and 3 bases from J, with 8 bases between. The CDR3 sequence is 13 residues long. Germline assignment: CDR1 LGHNA and CDR2 YNFKEQ. This CDR3 is CASSQGEDTEAFF. The CDR3 DNA follows: TGTGCCAGCAGCCAGGGAGAGGACACTGAAGCTTTCTTT.

This clonotype is a singleton in its sample. One end of the junction fails to match germline, which may point to a read error. The chain recombines TRBV6-6 with TRBJ1-3; 8 nucleotides line up with TRBD1. CDR1 MNHNY and CDR2 SVGAGI come from the germline V gene (reference sequence). The CDR3 covers 16 residues. The CDR3 protein is CAISDGQGGSGNTIYF. CDR3 sequence (DNA): TGTGCCATCAGTGACGGACAGGGAGGTTCTGGAAACACCATATATTTT.

This clonotype was detected ten times or more. The chain is built from TRBV19 and TRBJ2-3; D is perhaps TRBD1 (6 bases). Trimming cost V 7 bases and J 2 bases, with 10 bases left between them. The CDR3 is made up of 13 amino acids. Per the germline V gene, CDR1 is LNHDA and CDR2 is SQIVND (reference sequence). CDR3 sequence reads: CASNTGNTDTQYF. CDR3 DNA sequence: TGTGCCAGTAATACAGGGAACACAGATACGCAGTATTTT.

This clonotype was seen only a few times. V gene TRBV6-1 combines with J gene TRBJ2-1; 9 nucleotides match TRBD2. Germline V gene data show CDR1 as MNHNS and CDR2 as SASEGT. The CDR3 sequence is 17 residues long. J lost 8 bases, V lost 0 bases, and 11 bases had no gene match. The CDR3 spells CASSEAGTSLGRDEQFF. CDR3 coding DNA: TGTGCCAGCAGTGAAGCCGGGACTAGCCTCGGTCGGGATGAGCAGTTCTTC.

This clonotype was observed at least ten times. J is TRBJ2-3 and V is TRBV20-1; no clear D. Trimming left V 1 base short and J 5 bases short, with 10 bases between. Germline V gene sequence: CDR1 DFQATT, CDR2 SNEGSKA (reference sequence). This CDR3 is 13 amino acids long. This chain's CDR3 is CSARGRSLDTQYF. The CDR3 DNA is TGCAGTGCTAGAGGCAGATCTCTAGATACGCAGTATTTT.

In this sample, this clonotype turned up many times. This chain uses TRBV4-3 with TRBJ2-1; D is uncertain. The V gene's germline CDR1 is LGHNA and CDR2 YSLEER. Trimming took 0 bases from V and 6 from J, leaving 9 bases between them. The CDR3 is made up of 14 amino acids. The CDR3 DNA reads TGCGCCAGCAGCCAAGATCCCACAGCCAATGAGCAGTTCTTC. Amino acid sequence: CASSQDPTANEQFF.

This chain joins TRBV7-2 and TRBJ1-6; D remains ambiguous. V shed 5 bases and J shed 0 bases, with 11 bases lying between them. The CDR3 spans 16 residues. Germline V gene sequence: CDR1 SGHTA, CDR2 FQGNSA. CDR3 nucleotide sequence: TGTGCCAGCAGCCCCCTCGGTAGCTCCTATAATTCACCCCTCCACTTT. This translates into CASSPLGSSYNSPLHF.

The chain recombines TRBV10-3 with TRBJ2-2; a possible D gene is TRBD2 (6 bases). V gave up 6 bases and J gave up 1 base, with 9 bases separating them. The length of the CDR3 is 14 residues. Germline values: CDR1 ENHRY, CDR2 SYGVKD. DNA for the CDR3: TGTGCCATCAGGCTGGGGGGGAACACCGGGGAGCTGTTTTTT. Translating it yields CAIRLGGNTGELFF.

The rearrangement uses TRBV27 and TRBJ1-2; 10 bases agree with TRBD1. V trimming: 6 bases; J trimming: 3 bases; junction bases outside the gene matches: 7. The CDR3 length is 15 residues. The germline gives CDR1 MNHEY, CDR2 SMNVEV (reference sequence). The CDR3 sequence: CASSTDRGLYYGYTF. The CDR3 coding sequence is TGTGCCAGCAGCACAGACAGGGGGCTTTACTATGGCTACACCTTC.

This clonotype has ten or more counts. This chain connects TRBV12-3 or TRBV12-4 to TRBJ2-7; D gene ambiguous. This CDR3 spans 12 amino acids. V shed 3 bases and J shed 1 base, with 4 bases lying between them. This CDR3 reads CASSLGSYEQYF. CDR3 nucleotide sequence: TGTGCCAGCAGTTTGGGGTCCTACGAGCAGTACTTC.

The sample holds many counts of this clonotype. This chain connects TRBV15 to TRBJ1-1, with D possibly matching TRBD1 (5 bases). The CDR3 consists of 14 residues. Germline V gene lookup returns CDR1 LNHNV and CDR2 YYDKDF (reference sequence). Trimming shortened V by 0 bases and J by 9 bases, and 14 bases separated the two germline ends. Written as DNA, the CDR3 is TGTGCCACCAGCAGAGATGCCGGGACTTCAAAAGCTTTCTTT. This codes for CATSRDAGTSKAFF.

This chain connects TRBV20-1 to TRBJ1-3; D possibly corresponds to TRBD1 (6 bases). Germline CDR1 and CDR2: DFQATT and SNEGSKA (reference sequence). This CDR3 region has 14 residues. Deletions cut 4 bases from V and 3 bases from J, with 13 bases between. For the CDR3, the DNA is TGCAGTGCTACCCGGGGGGCTAGTGGAAACACCATATATTTT. Translation gives CSATRGASGNTIYF.

This clonotype came up many times. CDR3 sequence (DNA): TGTGCCACCAGCAGAGGTGGGCACTCCGAAGCTTTCTTT. It yields the protein CATSRGGHSEAFF. This sequence joins TRBV15 and TRBJ1-1; D remains ambiguous. Germline V gene sequence: CDR1 LNHNV, CDR2 YYDKDF (reference sequence). V lost 1 base and J 8 bases, leaving 11 bases between the germline ends. CDR3 length: 13 residues.

The chain links TRBV7-4 to TRBJ1-5; D call uncertain. The CDR3 contains 16 residues. V lost 5 bases and J 5 bases, leaving 19 bases between the germline ends. Germline CDR1 SGHVT, CDR2 SQSDAQ. The CDR3 here is CASSLSGWPRHQPQHF. CDR3 sequence (DNA): TGTGCCAGCAGCCTATCCGGGTGGCCGAGACATCAGCCCCAGCATTTT.

This clonotype has a handful of counts. The rearrangement uses TRBV20-1 and TRBJ2-7, with D perhaps matching TRBD1 or TRBD2 (5 bases each). Trimming left V 7 bases short and J 3 bases short, with 19 bases between. Germline V gene sequence: CDR1 DFQATT, CDR2 SNEGSKA (reference sequence). The CDR3 is 14 amino acids. CDR3 nucleotide sequence: TGCAGTGGATATTCCTTGGGACGGGTCTACGAGCAGTACTTC. This codes for CSGYSLGRVYEQYF.

The chain recombines TRBV24-1 with TRBJ2-3, with D tentatively TRBD1 or TRBD2 (5 bases each). The CDR3 contains 15 residues. Germline-derived CDR1 and CDR2 are KGHDR and SFDVKD. V was shortened by 2 bases and J by 6 bases, with 14 bases between the two germline ends. The CDR3 loop is CATSDYGTIGDTQYF. DNA for the CDR3: TGTGCCACCAGTGATTACGGGACCATTGGCGATACGCAGTATTTT.

The sample holds a few counts of this clonotype. The chain is built from TRBV6-1 and TRBJ2-7; D perhaps matches TRBD1 (5 bases). The germline V gene encodes CDR1 MNHNS and CDR2 SASEGT. This CDR3 spans 14 amino acids. Trimming pared 2 bases from V and 6 bases from J, leaving 14 bases between. CDR3 protein: CASSEQGRDGEQYF. The CDR3 region has the DNA TGTGCCAGCAGTGAACAGGGTAGGGATGGCGAGCAGTACTTC.